Each of the 4 T cell receptor beta chains below was sequenced from the same sample in a study of breast tumors, draining lymph nodes, adjacent tissues. Axillary draining lymph nodes of breast cancer patients supplied the node samples. TCRdb fed the multiplex PCR reads into MiXCR, producing one record per CDR3 protein. This table has about 180,000 distinct CDR3 sequences, around a third appearing once. The specimen sequenced was axillary lymph node tissue. These receptors were taken from a female donor with breast cancer. Some clones in this sample may be carry-over from other donors' samples.

This clonotype has ten or more counts. This rearrangement joins TRBV2 to TRBJ1-2; D gene uncertain. Germline CDR1 is SNHLY and CDR2 is FYNNEI. The CDR3 consists of 13 residues. V lost 6 bases to trimming and J lost 1 base, with 9 bases between them. The CDR3 sequence is CASSPNDNYGYTF. CDR3 DNA sequence: TGTGCCAGCAGCCCAAACGATAACTATGGCTACACCTTC.

A word on this clonotype: It is likely a read error, because the conserved phenylalanine at the end of the CDR3 is missing. The DNA is omitted, as the CDR3 cannot be located on it reliably, and the CDR3 follows TCRdb's listing. The CDR3 reads CASSYTPR. The chain uses TRBV6-6 and TRBJ1-4; no DNA check was done on the table's D call, TRBD1. Germline V gives CDR1 MNHNY, CDR2 SVGAGI (reference sequence). The length of the CDR3 is 8 amino acids, counting both ends.

This clonotype has at least ten counts. CDR3 protein: CASSQEAWDGNTIYF. Here the CDR3 DNA reads TGTGCCAGCAGCCAAGAGGCGTGGGATGGAAACACCATATATTTT. This chain uses TRBV4-2 with TRBJ1-3; D is uncertain. Looked up from germline, CDR1 is LGHNA and CDR2 is YNFKEQ. The CDR3 is 15 amino acids. V lost 0 bases and J 3 bases, leaving 9 bases between the germline ends.

The CDR3: CASRGTVNIQYF. The DNA for the CDR3 is TGTGCCAGCAGGGGGACAGTGAACATTCAGTACTTC. The V and J genes are TRBV5-4 and TRBJ2-4; TRBD1 agrees at 7 bases. This CDR3 comprises 12 residues. Per the germline V gene, CDR1 is SGHNT and CDR2 is YYREEE (reference sequence). V trimming: 5 bases; J trimming: 7 bases; junction bases outside the gene matches: 3.